This entry features one T cell receptor beta chain sequence. Its antigen remains unknown. This sample stems from a study of CD8+ T cells in alopecia areata. Findings and limits, study-wide: The study found that many expanded lesional clones persisted in scalp and blood during tofacitinib.

As the sequencing template, cDNA was produced by extracting RNA and reverse transcribing it. Using immunoSEQ multiplex PCR, the repertoire was profiled, and TCRdb retains in-frame clones only, with some absent. The data contain some 180,000 clones, about 53% of them singletons. The CDR3 has 14 amino acids. V was clipped by 6 bases and J by 6 bases, with 17 bases between them. CDR1 is LNHDA, CDR2 SQIVND, per germline (reference sequence). Stated treatment: oral pan-JAK inhibitor, 5-10 mg twice daily. Obtained from alopecia areata patients were lesional scalp punch biopsies along with peripheral blood. The V and J genes are TRBV19 and TRBJ1-1; D possibly corresponds to TRBD1 (5 bases). This TCR was recovered from a human donor with alopecia areata. This specimen consisted of CD8+ T cells sorted from blood, obtained at week 24, from a patient treated with tofacitinib. The CDR3 loop is CASREGAGPAEAFF. DNA for the CDR3: TGTGCCAGTAGGGAAGGTGCGGGACCTGCTGAAGCTTTCTTT.